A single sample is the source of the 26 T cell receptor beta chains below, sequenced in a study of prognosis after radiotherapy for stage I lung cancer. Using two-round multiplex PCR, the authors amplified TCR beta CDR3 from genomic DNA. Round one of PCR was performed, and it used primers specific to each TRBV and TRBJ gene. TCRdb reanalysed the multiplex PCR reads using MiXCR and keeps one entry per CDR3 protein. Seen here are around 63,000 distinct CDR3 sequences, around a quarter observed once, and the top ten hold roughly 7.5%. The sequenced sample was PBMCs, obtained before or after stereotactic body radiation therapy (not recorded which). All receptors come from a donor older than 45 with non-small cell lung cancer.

Written as DNA, the CDR3 is TGTGGCAGTAGTTCCTTACAGGGTGAGCAGTACTTC. It codes for CGSSSLQGEQYF. This rearrangement joins TRBV6-5 to TRBJ2-7, with D maybe TRBD1 (6 bases). Per germline, CDR1 MNHEY and CDR2 SVGAGI. The CDR3 is 12 amino acids.

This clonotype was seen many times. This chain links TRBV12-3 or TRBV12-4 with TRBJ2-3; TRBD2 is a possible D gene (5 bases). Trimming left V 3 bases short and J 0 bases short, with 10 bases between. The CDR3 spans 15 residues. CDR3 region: CASSFFGGSTDTQYF. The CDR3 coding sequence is TGTGCCAGCAGTTTTTTCGGAGGAAGCACAGATACGCAGTATTTT.

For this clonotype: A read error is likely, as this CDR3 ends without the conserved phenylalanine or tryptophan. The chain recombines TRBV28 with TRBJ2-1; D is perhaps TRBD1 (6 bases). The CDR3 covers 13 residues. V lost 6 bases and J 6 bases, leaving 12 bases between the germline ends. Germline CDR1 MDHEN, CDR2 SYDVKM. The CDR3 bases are TGTGCCAGCAGACAGGGTGTCTCCAATGAGCAGTTCCTC. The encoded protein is CASRQGVSNEQFL.

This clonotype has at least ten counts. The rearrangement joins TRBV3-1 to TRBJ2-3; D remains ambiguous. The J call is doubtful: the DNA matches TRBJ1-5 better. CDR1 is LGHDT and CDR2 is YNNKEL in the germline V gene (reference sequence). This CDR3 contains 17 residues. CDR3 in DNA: TGTGCCAGCAGCCAAGTAAGTTTTAGCGGGCGATCAGATACGCAGCATTTT. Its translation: CASSQVSFSGRSDTQHF.

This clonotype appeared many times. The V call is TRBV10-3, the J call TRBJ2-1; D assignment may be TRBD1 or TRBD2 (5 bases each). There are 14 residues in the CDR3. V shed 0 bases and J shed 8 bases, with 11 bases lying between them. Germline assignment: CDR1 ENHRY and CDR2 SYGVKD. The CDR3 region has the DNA TGTGCCATCAGTGAGTCGAATCAGGGACATGAGCAGTTCTTC. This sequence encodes CAISESNQGHEQFF.

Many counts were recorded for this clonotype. The CDR3 sequence is CSATPGGRDGYTF. The CDR3 region has the DNA TGCAGTGCTACCCCAGGAGGCCGGGATGGCTACACCTTC. The chain couples TRBV20-1 to TRBJ1-2; D unclear. From germline, CDR1 is DFQATT and CDR2 SNEGSKA (reference sequence). The CDR3 loop spans 13 amino acids. V lost 4 bases, J lost 6 bases, and 15 bases lay in between.

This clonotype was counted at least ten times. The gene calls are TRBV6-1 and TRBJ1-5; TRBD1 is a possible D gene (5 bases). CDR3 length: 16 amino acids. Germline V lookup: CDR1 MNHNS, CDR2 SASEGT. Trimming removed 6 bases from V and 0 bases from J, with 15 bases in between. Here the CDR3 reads CASSGTGVYSNQPQHF. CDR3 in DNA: TGTGCCAGCAGCGGGACGGGAGTTTATAGCAATCAGCCCCAGCATTTT.

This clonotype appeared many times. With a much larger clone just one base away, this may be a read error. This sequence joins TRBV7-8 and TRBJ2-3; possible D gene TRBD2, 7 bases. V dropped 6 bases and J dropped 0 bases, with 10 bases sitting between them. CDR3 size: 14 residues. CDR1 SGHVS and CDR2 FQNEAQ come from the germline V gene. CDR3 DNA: TGTGCCAGCAGTTGGGGGGGCAGCACAGATACGCAGTATTTT. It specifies CASSWGGSTDTQYF.

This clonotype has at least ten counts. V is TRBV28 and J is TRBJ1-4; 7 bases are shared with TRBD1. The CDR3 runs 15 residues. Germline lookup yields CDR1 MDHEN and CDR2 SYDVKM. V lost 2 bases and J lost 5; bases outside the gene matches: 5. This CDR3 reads CASSLLQGQNEKLFF. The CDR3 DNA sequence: TGTGCCAGCAGTTTACTACAGGGGCAGAATGAAAAACTGTTTTTT.

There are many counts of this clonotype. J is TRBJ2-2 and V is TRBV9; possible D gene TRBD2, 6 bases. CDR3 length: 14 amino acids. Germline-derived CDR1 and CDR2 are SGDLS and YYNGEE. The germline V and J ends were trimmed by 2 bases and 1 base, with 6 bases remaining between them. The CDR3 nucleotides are TGTGCCAGCAGCGTCGGGGGGAACACCGGGGAGCTGTTTTTT. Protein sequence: CASSVGGNTGELFF. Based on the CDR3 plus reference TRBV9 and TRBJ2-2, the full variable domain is DSGVTQTPKHLITATGQRVTLRCSPRSGDLSVYWYQQSLDQGLQFLIQYYNGEERAKGNILERFSAQQFPDLHSELNLSSLELGDSALYFCASSVGGNTGELFFGEGSRLTVL.

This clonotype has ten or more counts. The CDR3 region has the DNA TGTGCTAGTGGTTTCCGCGATGAGCAGTTCTTC. It specifies CASGFRDEQFF. The chain has TRBV12-5 and TRBJ2-1; D unresolved. The CDR3 spans 11 residues. CDR1 and CDR2 (germline): LGHNT, FRNRAP. V was shortened by 3 bases and J by 8 bases, with 5 bases between the two germline ends.

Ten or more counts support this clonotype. DNA of the CDR3: TGCAGCGTTCGACAGGGGGGAAGAGAGACCCAGTACTTC. It translates to CSVRQGGRETQYF. The gene calls are TRBV29-1 and TRBJ2-5, with 9 bases lining up with TRBD1. The CDR3 runs 13 residues. Germline CDR1 SQVTM, CDR2 ANQGSEA. Losses at the gene ends were 5 bases for V and 4 bases for J; bases not matched to a gene: 5.

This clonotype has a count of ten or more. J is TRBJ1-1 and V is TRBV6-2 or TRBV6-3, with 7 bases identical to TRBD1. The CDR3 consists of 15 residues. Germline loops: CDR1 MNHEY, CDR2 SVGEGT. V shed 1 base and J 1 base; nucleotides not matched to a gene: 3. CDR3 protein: CASSYFKGANTEAFF. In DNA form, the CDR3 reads TGTGCCAGCAGTTACTTCAAGGGGGCGAACACTGAAGCTTTCTTT.

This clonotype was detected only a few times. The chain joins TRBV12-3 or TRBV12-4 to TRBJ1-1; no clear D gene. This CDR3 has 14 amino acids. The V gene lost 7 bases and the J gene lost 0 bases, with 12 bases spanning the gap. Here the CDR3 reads CASTRWVLNTEAFF. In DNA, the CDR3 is TGTGCCAGCACCCGTTGGGTATTGAACACTGAAGCTTTCTTT.

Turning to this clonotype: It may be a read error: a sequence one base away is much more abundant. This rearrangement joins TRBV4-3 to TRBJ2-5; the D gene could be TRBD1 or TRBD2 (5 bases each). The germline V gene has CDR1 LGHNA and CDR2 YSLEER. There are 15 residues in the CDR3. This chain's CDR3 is CASSQDERQGENQYF. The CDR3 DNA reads TGCGCCAGCAGCCAAGATGAGCGGCAGGGCGAGAACCAGTACTTC.

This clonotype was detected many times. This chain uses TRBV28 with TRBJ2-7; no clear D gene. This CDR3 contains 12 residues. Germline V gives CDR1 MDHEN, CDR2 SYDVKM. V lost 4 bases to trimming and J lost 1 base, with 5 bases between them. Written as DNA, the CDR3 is TGTGCCAGCAGTTCTCGTTCCTACGAGCAGTACTTC. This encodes CASSSRSYEQYF.

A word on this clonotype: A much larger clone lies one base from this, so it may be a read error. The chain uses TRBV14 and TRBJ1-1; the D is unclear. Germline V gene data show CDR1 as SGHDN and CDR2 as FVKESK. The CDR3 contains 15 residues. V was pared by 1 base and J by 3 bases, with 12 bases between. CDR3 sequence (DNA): TGTGCCAGCAGCCAAGGCCCCATTGGGTACACTGAAGCTTTCTTT. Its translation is CASSQGPIGYTEAFF.

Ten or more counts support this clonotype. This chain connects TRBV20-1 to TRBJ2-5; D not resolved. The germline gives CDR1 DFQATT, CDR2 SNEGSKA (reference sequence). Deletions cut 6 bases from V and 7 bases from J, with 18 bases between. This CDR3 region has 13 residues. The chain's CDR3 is CSASDDPGGTQYF. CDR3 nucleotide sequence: TGCAGTGCGAGTGACGACCCTGGCGGGACCCAGTACTTC.

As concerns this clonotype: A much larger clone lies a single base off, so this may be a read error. The CDR3 region is CASSQGGRDTQYF. CDR3 DNA: TGTGCCAGCAGCCAAGGGGGAAGAGATACCCAGTACTTC. The chain uses TRBV14 and TRBJ2-5; D unresolved. V dropped 1 base and J dropped 8 bases, with 11 bases sitting between them. CDR1 and CDR2 from the germline V gene are SGHDN and FVKESK. The CDR3 has 13 amino acids.

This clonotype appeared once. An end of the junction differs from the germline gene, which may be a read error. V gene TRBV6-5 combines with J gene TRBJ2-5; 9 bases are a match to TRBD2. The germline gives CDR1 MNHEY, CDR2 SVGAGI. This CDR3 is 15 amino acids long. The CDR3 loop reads CASSWNSGGVETQYF. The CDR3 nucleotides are TGTGCCAGCAGTTGGAATAGCGGGGGAGTGGAGACACAGTACTTC.

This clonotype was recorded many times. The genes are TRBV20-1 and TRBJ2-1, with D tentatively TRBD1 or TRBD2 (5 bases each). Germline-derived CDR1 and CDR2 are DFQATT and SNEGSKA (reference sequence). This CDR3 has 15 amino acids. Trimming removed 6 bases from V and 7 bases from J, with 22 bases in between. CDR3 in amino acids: CSAADRDQSLNEQFF. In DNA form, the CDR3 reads TGCAGTGCAGCGGACCGGGACCAATCCCTTAATGAGCAGTTCTTC.

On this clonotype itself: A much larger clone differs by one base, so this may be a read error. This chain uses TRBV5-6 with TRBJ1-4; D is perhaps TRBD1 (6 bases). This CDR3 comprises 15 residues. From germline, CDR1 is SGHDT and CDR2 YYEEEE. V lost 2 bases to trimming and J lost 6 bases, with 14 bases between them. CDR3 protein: CASSFGRGAHEKLFF. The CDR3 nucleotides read TGTGCCAGCAGCTTCGGACGGGGGGCGCATGAAAAACTGTTTTTT.

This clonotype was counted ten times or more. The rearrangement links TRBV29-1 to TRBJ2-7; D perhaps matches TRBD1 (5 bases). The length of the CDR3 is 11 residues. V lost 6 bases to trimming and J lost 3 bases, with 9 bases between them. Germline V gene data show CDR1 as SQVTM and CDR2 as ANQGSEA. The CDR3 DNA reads TGCAGCGTGGCGGACAACTACGAGCAGTACTTC. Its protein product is CSVADNYEQYF.

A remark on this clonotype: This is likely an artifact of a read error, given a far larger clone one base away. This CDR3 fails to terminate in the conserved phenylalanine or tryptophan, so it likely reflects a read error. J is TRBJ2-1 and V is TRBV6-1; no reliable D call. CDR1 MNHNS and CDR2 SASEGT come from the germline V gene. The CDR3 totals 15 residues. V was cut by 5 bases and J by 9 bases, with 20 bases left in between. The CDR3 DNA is TGTGCCAGCAGTTACCGGTCTACCGTGCGGAGTGAGCAGTTCTTA. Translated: CASSYRSTVRSEQFL.

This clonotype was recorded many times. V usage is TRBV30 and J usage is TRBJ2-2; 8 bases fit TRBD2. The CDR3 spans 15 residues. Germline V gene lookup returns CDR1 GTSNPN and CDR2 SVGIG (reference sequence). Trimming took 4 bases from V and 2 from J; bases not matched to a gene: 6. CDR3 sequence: CAWMLAGGNTGELFF. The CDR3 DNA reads TGTGCCTGGATGCTTGCGGGGGGCAACACCGGGGAGCTGTTTTTT.

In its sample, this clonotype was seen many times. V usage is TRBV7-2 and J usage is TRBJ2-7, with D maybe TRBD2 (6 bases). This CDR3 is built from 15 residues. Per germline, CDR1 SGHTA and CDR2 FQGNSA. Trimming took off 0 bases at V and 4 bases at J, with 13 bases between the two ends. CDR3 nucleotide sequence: TGTGCCAGCAGCTTAGCTGCGGGGTTTGGGTACGAGCAGTACTTC. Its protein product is CASSLAAGFGYEQYF.